One sample yielded the 2 T cell receptor beta chains listed below, sequenced in a study of T cell repertoires in cytomegalovirus infection. TCRdb reanalysed the reads using MiXCR and keeps one entry per CDR3 protein. Of 650,000 to 850,000 distinct CDR3 sequences in the sample, approximately 32% were seen once. These TCRs' antigens remain unknown. Material: cultured CD8+ T cells from PBMCs, obtained from culture after CMV antigen stimulation. These receptors were collected from a human donor in good health (CMV status not recorded). Some clones in this sample may be carry-over from other donors' samples.

The chain joins TRBV6-1 to TRBJ2-1; D ambiguous. With the DNA end fitting TRBJ2-7 better, the J assignment may be wrong. The CDR3 has 13 residues. From germline, CDR1 is MNHNS and CDR2 SASEGT. CDR3 in DNA: TGTGCCAGCAGTGGGGATTTGAACAATGAGCAGTACTTC. Encoded protein: CASSGDLNNEQYF.

This chain uses TRBV15 with TRBJ1-2, with D unresolved. The germline CDR1 and CDR2 sequences are LNHNV and YYDKDF (reference sequence). Trimming shortened V by 1 base and J by 11 bases, and 14 bases separated the two germline ends. The CDR3 has 13 residues. The chain's CDR3 is CATSRGSAVSYTF. CDR3 coding DNA: TGTGCCACCAGCAGAGGATCGGCAGTAAGTTACACCTTC. Together with reference TRBV15 and TRBJ1-2, the CDR3 gives the full variable domain: DAMVIQNPRYQVTQFGKPVTLSCSQTLNHNVMYWYQQKSSQAPKLLFHYYDKDFNNEADTPDNFQSRRPNTSFCFLDIRSPGLGDTAMYLCATSRGSAVSYTFGSGTRLTVV.